The clone carrying this T cell receptor (beta chain) was recorded a few times. Its target is not known. These data are taken from a study of T cell repertoires in cytomegalovirus infection. TCRdb re-derived calls from the reads in MiXCR, one entry per CDR3 protein. Counted here are about 770,000 distinct CDR3 sequences, almost 30% occurring once; the ten biggest clones make up over 10%. The clonotype comes from a human donor in good health (CMV status not recorded). Some clones in this sample may be carry-over from other donors' samples. The starting material was cultured CD8+ T cells from PBMCs, obtained from culture after CMV antigen stimulation.

The CDR3 sequence is CASSPAGANYGYTF. CDR3 DNA: TGTGCCAGCAGTCCTGCGGGGGCCAACTATGGCTACACCTTC. This rearrangement joins TRBV27 to TRBJ1-2, with a possible D match to TRBD1 (6 bases). Germline CDR1 MNHEY, CDR2 SMNVEV (reference sequence). The CDR3 is 14 amino acids. Trimming cost V 5 bases and J 2 bases, with 12 bases left between them.